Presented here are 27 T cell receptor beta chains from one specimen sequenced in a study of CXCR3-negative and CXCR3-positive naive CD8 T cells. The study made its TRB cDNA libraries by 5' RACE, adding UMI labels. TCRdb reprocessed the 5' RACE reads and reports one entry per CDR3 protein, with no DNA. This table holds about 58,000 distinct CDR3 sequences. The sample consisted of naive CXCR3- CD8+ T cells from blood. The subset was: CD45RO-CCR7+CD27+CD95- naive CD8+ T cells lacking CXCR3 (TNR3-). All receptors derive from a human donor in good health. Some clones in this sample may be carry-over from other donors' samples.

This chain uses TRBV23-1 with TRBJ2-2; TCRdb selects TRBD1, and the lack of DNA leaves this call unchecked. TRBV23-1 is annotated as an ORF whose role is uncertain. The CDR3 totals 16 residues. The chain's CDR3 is CASSHLGHPTPGSCFF.

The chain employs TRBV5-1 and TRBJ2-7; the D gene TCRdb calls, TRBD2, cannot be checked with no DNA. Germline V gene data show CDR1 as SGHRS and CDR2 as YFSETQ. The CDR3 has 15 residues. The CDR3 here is CASSLGDLKLYEQYF. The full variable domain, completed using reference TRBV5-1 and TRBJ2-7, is KAGVTQTPRYLIKTRGQQVTLSCSPISGHRSVSWYQQTPGQGLQFLFEYFSETQRNKGNFPGRFSGRQFSNSRSEMNVSTLELGDSALYLCASSLGDLKLYEQYFGPGTRLTVT.

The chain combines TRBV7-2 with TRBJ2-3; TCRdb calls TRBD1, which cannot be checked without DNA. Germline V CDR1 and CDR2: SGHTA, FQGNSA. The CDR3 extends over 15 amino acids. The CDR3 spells CASSPGAQSTDTQYF. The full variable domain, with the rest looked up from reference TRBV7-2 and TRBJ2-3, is GAGVSQSPSNKVTEKGKDVELRCDPISGHTALYWYRQSLGQGLEFLIYFQGNSAPDKSGLPSDRFSAERTGGSVSTLTIQRTQQEDSAVYLCASSPGAQSTDTQYFGPGTRLTVL.

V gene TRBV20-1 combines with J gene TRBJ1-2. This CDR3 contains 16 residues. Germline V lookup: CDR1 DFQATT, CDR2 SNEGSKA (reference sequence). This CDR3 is CSARDIEGVDSYGYTF.

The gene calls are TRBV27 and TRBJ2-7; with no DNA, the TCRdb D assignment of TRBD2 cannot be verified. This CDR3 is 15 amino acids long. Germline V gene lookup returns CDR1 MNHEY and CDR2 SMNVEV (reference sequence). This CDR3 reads CASSPSGGASYEQYF.

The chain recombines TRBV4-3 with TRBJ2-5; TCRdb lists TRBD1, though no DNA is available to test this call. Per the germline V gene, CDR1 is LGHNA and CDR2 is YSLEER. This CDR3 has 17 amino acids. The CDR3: CASSHSRGDPFRETQYF.

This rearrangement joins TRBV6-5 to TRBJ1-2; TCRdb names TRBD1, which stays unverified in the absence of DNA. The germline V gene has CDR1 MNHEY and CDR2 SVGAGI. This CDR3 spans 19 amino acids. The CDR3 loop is CASSYNDPGQGPQNYGYTF.

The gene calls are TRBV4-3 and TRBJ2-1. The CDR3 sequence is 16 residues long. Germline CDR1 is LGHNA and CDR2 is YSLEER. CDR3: CASSQESLGSYNEQFF.

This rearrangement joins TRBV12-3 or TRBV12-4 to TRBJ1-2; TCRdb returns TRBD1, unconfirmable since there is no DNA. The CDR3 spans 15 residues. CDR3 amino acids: CASSLGVRGNYGYTF.

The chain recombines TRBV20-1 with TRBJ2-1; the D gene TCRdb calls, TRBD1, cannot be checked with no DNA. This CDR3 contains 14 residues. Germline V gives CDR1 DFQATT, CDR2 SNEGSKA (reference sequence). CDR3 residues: CSATVVGAHNEQFF.

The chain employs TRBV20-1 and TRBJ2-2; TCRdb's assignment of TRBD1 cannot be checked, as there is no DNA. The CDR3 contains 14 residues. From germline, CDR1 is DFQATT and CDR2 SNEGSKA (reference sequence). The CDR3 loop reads CSVWDRVATGELFF.

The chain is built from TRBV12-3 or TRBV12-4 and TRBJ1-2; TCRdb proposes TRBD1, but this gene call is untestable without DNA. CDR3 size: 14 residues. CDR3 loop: CASSLQGAGYGYTF.

The CDR3 loop reads CASSYNSYAQANTEAFF. The chain links TRBV6-5 to TRBJ1-1. This CDR3 spans 17 amino acids. CDR1 is MNHEY, CDR2 SVGAGI, per germline.

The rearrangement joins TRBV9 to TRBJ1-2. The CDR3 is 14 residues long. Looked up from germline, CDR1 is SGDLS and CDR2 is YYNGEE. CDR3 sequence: CASSERDLLGGYTF. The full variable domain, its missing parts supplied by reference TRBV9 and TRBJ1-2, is DSGVTQTPKHLITATGQRVTLRCSPRSGDLSVYWYQQSLDQGLQFLIQYYNGEERAKGNILERFSAQQFPDLHSELNLSSLELGDSALYFCASSERDLLGGYTFGSGTRLTVV.

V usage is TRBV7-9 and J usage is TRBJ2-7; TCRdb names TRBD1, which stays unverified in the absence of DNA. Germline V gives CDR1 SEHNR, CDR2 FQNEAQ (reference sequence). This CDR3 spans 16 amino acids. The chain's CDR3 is CASSLNRDRGSGEQYF.

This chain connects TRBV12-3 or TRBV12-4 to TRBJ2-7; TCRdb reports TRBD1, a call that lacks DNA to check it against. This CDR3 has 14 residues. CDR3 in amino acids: CASSLGGSPYEQYF.

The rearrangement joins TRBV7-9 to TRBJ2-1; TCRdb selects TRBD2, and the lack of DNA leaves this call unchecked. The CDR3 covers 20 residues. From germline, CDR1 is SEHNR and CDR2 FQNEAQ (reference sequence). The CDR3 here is CASSSDGTGRAHLPYNEQFF.

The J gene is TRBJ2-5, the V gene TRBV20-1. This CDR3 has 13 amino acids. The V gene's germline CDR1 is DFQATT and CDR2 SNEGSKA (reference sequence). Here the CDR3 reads CSARFRFQETQYF.

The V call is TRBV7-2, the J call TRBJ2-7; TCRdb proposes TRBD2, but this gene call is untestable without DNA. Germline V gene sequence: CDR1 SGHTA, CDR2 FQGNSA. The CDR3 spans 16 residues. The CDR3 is CASSLTSGGASYEQYF.

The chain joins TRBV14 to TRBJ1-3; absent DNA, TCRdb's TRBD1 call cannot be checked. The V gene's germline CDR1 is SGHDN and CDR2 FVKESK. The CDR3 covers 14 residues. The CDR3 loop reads CASSQDARGRAIYF.

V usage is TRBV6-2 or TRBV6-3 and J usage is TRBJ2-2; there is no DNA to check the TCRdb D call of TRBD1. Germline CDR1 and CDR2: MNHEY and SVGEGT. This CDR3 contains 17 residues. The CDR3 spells CASRTEKDRGYAGELFF.

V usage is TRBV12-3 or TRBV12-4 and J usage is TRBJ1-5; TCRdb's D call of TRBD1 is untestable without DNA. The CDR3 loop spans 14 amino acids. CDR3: CASTSPGVNQPQHF.

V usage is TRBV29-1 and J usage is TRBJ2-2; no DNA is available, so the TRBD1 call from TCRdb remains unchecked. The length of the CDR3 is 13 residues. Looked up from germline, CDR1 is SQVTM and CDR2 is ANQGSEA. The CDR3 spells CSVFFREAGELFF.

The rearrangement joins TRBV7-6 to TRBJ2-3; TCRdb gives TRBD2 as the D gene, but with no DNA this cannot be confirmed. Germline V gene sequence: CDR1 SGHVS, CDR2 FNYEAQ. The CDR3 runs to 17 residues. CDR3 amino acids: CASSLDIAGGPRDTQYF.

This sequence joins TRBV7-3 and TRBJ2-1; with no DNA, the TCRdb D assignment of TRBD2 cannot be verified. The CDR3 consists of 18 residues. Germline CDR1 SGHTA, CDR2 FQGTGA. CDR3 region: CASSPGLAGGNSYNEQFF.

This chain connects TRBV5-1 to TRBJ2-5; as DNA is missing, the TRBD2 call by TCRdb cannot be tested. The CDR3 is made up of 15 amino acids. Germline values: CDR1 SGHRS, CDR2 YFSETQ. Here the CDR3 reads CASSLSTSPQETQYF.

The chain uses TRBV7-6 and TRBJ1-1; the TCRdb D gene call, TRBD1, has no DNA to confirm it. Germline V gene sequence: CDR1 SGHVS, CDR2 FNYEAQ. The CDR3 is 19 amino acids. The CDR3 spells CASSLVSAGQGRTNTEAFF.